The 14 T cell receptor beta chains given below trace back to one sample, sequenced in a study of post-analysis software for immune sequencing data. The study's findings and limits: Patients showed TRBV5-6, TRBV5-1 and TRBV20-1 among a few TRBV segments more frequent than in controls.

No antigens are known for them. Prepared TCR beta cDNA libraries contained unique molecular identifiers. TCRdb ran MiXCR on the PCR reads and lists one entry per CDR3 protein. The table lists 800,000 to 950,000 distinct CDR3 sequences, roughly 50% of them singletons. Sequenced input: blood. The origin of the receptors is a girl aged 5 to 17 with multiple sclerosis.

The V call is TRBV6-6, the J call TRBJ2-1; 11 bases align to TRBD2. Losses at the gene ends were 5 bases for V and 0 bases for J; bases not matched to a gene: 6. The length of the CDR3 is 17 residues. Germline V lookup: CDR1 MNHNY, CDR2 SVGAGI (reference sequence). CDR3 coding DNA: TGTGCCAGCAGTCCCCAGACTAGCGGGGTCTCCTACAATGAGCAGTTCTTC. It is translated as CASSPQTSGVSYNEQFF.

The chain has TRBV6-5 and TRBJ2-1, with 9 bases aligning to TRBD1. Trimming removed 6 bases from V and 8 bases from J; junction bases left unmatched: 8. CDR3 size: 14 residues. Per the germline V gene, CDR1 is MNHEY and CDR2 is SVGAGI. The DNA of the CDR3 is TGTGCCAGCAGCCTTACCACAGGGGGCCATGAGCAGTTCTTC. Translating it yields CASSLTTGGHEQFF.

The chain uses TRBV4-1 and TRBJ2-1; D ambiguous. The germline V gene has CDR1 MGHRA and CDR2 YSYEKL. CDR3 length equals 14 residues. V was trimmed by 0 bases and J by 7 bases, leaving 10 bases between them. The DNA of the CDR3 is TGCGCCAGCAGCCAAGATCGGACCAAAAATGAGCAGTTCTTC. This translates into CASSQDRTKNEQFF.

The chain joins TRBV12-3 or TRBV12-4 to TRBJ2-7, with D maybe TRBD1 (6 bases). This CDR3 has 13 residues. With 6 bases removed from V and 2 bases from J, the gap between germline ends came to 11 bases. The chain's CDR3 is CASRPTGTYEQYF. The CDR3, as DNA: TGTGCCAGCAGGCCGACAGGAACCTACGAGCAGTACTTC.

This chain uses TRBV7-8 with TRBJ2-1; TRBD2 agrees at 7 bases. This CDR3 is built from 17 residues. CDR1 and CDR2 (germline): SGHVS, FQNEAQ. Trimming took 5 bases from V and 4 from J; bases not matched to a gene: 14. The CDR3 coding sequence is TGTGCCAGCAGCCAAGCAAAGACTAGCTGGGGATACAATGAGCAGTTCTTC. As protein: CASSQAKTSWGYNEQFF.

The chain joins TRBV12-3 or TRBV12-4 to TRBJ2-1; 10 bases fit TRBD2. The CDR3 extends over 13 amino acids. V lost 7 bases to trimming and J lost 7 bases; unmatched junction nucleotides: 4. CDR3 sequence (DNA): TGTGCCAGCATGGGACTAGCGCAAAATGAGCAGTTCTTC. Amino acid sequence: CASMGLAQNEQFF.

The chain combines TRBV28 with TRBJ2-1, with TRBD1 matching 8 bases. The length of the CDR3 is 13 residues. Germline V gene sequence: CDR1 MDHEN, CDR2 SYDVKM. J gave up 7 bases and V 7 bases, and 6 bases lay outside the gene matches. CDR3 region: CASKAGGVNEQFF. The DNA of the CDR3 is TGTGCCAGCAAGGCAGGGGGCGTTAATGAGCAGTTCTTC.

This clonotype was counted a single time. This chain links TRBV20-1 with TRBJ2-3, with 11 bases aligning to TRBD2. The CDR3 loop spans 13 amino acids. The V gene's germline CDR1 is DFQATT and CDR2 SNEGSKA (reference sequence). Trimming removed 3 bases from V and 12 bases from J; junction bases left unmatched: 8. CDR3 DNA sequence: TGCAGTGCTAGGAGGACTAGCGGGCCCGATCAGTATTTT. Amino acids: CSARRTSGPDQYF.

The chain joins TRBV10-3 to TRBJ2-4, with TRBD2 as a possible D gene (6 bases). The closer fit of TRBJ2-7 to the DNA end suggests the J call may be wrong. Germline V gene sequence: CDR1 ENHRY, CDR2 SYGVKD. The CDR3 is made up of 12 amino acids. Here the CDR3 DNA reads TGTGCCGTCGGCGGGACGACCTACGAGCAGTACTTC. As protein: CAVGGTTYEQYF.

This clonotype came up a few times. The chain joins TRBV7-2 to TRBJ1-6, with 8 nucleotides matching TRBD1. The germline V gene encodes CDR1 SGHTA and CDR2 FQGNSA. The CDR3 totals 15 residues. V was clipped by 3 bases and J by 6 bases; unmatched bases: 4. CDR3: CASSFTGQGNSPLHF. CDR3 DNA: TGTGCCAGCAGCTTCACCGGACAGGGTAATTCACCCCTCCACTTT.

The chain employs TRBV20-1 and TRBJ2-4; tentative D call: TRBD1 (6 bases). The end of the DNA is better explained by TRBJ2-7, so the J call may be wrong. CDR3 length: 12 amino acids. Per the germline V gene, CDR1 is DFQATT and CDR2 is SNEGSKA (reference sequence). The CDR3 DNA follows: TGCAGTGCTAATATCGGGACACCCGAGCAGTACTTC. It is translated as CSANIGTPEQYF.

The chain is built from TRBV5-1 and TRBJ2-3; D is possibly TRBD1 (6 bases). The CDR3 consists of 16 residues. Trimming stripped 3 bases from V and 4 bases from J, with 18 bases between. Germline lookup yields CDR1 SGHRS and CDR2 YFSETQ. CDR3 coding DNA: TGCGCCAGCAGCTCCCGGGACACAGACTTCGCAGATACGCAGTATTTT. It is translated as CASSSRDTDFADTQYF.

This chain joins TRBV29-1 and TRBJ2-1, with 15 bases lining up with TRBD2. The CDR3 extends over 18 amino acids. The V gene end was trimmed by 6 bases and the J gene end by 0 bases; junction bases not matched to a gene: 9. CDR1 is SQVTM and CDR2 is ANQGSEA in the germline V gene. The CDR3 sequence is CSVGRGLAGGNSYNEQFF. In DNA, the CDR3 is TGCAGCGTGGGAAGGGGACTAGCGGGAGGCAACTCCTACAATGAGCAGTTCTTC.

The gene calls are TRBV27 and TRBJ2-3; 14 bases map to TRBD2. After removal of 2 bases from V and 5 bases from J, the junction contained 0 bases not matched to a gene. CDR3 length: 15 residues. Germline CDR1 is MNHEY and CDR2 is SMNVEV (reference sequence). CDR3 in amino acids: CASSLGTSGRDTQYF. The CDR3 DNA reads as TGTGCCAGCAGTTTAGGGACTAGCGGGAGAGATACGCAGTATTTT.